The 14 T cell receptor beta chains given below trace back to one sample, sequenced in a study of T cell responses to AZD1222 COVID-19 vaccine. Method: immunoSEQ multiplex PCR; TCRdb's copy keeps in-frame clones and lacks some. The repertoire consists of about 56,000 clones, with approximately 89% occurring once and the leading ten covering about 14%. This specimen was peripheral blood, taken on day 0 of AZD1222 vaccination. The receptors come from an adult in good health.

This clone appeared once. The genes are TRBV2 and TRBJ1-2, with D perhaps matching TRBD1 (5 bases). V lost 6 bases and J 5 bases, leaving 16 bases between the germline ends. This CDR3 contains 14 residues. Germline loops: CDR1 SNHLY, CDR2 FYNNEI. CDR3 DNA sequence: TGTGCCAGCAGGAAGGAGGGGAGGCAGTATGGCTACACCTTC. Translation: CASRKEGRQYGYTF.

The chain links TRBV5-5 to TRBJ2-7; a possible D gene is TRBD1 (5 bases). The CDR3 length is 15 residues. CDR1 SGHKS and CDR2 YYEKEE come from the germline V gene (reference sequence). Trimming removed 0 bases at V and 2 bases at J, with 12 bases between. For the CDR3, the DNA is TGTGCCAGCAGCTTGGGGGCCGGCAGGGCCTACGAGCAGTACTTC. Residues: CASSLGAGRAYEQYF.

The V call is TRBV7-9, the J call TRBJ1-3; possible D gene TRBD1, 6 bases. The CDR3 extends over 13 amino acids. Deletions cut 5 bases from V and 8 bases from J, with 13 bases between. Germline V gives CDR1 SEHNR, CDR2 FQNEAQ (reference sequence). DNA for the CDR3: TGTGCCAGCAGCGCCACAGGGATGCACACCATATATTTT. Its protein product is CASSATGMHTIYF.

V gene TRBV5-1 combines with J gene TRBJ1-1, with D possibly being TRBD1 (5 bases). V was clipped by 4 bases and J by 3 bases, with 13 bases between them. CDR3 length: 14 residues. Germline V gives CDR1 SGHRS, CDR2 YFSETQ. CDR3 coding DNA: TGCGCCAGCAGCCCGGCCGGACAAGACACTGAAGCTTTCTTT. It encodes CASSPAGQDTEAFF.

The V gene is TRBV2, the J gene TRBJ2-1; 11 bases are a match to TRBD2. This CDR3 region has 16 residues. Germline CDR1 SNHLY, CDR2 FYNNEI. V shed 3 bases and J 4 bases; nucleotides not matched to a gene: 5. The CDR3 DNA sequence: TGTGCCAGCAGTGACCCCGGACTAGCGGGTTACAATGAGCAGTTCTTC. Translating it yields CASSDPGLAGYNEQFF.

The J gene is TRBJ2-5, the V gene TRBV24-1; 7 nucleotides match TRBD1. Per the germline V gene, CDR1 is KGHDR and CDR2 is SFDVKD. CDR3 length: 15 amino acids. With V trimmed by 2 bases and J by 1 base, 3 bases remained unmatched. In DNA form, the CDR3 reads TGTGCCACCAGTGATTCAAGGACAGGCCAAGAGACCCAGTACTTC. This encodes CATSDSRTGQETQYF.

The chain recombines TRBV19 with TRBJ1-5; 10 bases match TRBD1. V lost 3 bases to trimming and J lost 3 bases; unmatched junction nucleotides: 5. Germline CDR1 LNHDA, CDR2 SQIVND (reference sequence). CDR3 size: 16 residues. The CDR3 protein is CASSMAGQGINQPQHF. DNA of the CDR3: TGTGCCAGTAGTATGGCGGGACAGGGGATCAATCAGCCCCAGCATTTT.

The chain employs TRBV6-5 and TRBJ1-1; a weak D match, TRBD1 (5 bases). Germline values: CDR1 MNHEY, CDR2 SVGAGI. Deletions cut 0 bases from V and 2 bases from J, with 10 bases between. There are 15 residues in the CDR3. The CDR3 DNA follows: TGTGCCAGCAGTTACTCAAGGGGCCGAAACACTGAAGCTTTCTTT. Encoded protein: CASSYSRGRNTEAFF.

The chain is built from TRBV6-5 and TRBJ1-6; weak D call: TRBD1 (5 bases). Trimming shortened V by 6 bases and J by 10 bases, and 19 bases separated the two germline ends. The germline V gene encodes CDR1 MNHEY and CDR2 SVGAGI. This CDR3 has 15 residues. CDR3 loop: CASREGRGLASPLHF. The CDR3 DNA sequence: TGTGCCAGCAGGGAGGGTAGGGGATTAGCATCACCCCTCCACTTT.

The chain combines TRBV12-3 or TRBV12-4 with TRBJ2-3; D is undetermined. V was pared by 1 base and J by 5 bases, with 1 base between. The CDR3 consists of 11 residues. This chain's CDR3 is CASSLEDTQYF. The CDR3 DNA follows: TGTGCCAGCAGTTTAGAAGATACGCAGTATTTT.

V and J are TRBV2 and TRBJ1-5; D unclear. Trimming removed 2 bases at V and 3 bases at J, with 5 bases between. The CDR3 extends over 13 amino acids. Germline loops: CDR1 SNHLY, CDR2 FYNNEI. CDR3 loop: CASSEQSNQPQHF. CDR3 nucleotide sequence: TGTGCCAGCAGTGAACAGTCCAATCAGCCCCAGCATTTT.

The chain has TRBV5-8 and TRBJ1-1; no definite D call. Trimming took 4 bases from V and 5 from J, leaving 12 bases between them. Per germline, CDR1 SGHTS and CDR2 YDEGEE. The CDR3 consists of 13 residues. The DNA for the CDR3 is TGTGCCAGCAGCCTCCAGTGGAGGACTGAAGCTTTCTTT. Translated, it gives CASSLQWRTEAFF.

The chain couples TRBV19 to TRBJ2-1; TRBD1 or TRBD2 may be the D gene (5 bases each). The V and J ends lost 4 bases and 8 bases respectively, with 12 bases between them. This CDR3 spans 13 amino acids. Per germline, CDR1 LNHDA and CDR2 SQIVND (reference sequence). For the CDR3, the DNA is TGTGCCAGTAGTAGTCGTAGAGGGGATGAGCAGTTCTTC. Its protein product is CASSSRRGDEQFF.

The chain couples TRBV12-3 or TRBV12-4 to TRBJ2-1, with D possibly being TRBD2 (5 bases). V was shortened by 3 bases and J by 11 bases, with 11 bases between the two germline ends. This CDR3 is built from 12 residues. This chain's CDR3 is CASSLPGSKQFF. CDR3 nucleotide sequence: TGTGCCAGCAGTTTGCCGGGGTCGAAGCAGTTCTTC.